Each of the 12 T cell receptor beta chains below was sequenced from the same sample in a study of T cell responses to AZD1222 COVID-19 vaccine. The assay was immunoSEQ multiplex PCR, and TCRdb's table has in-frame clones only and misses some. Here the sample spans approximately 120,000 clones, over 80% being singletons. Material: peripheral blood, obtained on day 0 of AZD1222 vaccination. These receptors came from an adult in good health.

This chain links TRBV6-5 with TRBJ1-2; 7 bases agree with TRBD1. The V gene's germline CDR1 is MNHEY and CDR2 SVGAGI. After removal of 7 bases from V and 4 bases from J, the junction contained 12 bases not matched to a gene. The CDR3 covers 15 residues. CDR3 in amino acids: CASTSGEGAVYGYTF. The CDR3 DNA reads TGTGCCAGCACCTCGGGGGAGGGGGCTGTCTATGGCTACACCTTC.

This sequence joins TRBV6-5 and TRBJ1-2; TRBD1 matches 7 bases. The V gene end was trimmed by 6 bases and the J gene end by 3 bases; junction bases not matched to a gene: 4. The CDR3 has 13 amino acids. CDR1 and CDR2 (germline): MNHEY, SVGAGI. The CDR3 DNA is TGTGCCAGCAGACCCGACAGGGACTATGGCTACACCTTC. Translated: CASRPDRDYGYTF.

This clone was picked up a small number of times. Written as DNA, the CDR3 is TGTGCCTGGAGTCCAGGGGGAGGAAACACCATATATTTT. Translated: CAWSPGGGNTIYF. This chain connects TRBV30 to TRBJ1-3; 7 bases are shared with TRBD1. The germline gives CDR1 GTSNPN, CDR2 SVGIG (reference sequence). Trimming removed 2 bases from V and 4 bases from J; junction bases left unmatched: 2. This CDR3 region has 13 residues.

The chain couples TRBV9 to TRBJ2-7; the match to TRBD2 covers 8 bases. V dropped 0 bases and J dropped 3; count of bases not matched to a gene: 5. The CDR3 consists of 15 residues. In germline, CDR1 is SGDLS, CDR2 YYNGEE. CDR3 sequence: CASSVDSGMDYEQYF. CDR3 coding DNA: TGTGCCAGCAGCGTAGATAGCGGGATGGACTACGAGCAGTACTTC.

This chain uses TRBV3-1 (or the pseudogene TRBV3-2) with TRBJ2-2; D unresolved. The V end lost 1 base, the J end lost 7 bases, and 10 bases lay between the germline ends. Looked up from germline, CDR1 is LGHDT and CDR2 is YNNKEL (reference sequence). The CDR3 covers 14 residues. CDR3 in DNA: TGTGCCAGCAGCCAAGCCCTCCTAGGCGGGGAGCTGTTTTTT. Protein product: CASSQALLGGELFF.

Here the CDR3 DNA reads TGTGCCAGCAGTCCTTCCTTGGACAGGAACACTGAAGCTTTCTTT. Residues: CASSPSLDRNTEAFF. The gene calls are TRBV6-5 and TRBJ1-1; a weak D match, TRBD1 (6 bases). With 5 bases removed from V and 1 base from J, the gap between germline ends came to 14 bases. The CDR3 is 15 amino acids. CDR1 is MNHEY and CDR2 is SVGAGI in the germline V gene.

The chain uses TRBV11-3 and TRBJ2-1; D is unresolved. The CDR3 consists of 13 residues. Germline V gives CDR1 SGHNT, CDR2 YENEEA. Deletions cut 0 bases from V and 2 bases from J, with 2 bases between. For the CDR3, the DNA is TGTGCCAGCAGCTTAGACACCTACAATGAGCAGTTCTTC. Translating gives CASSLDTYNEQFF.

This chain connects TRBV19 to TRBJ1-5; unclear D gene. Germline V CDR1 and CDR2: LNHDA, SQIVND (reference sequence). The CDR3 loop spans 13 amino acids. V dropped 3 bases and J dropped 5 bases, with 8 bases sitting between them. CDR3 loop: CASSISGDQPQHF. The CDR3 DNA sequence: TGTGCCAGTAGTATTTCCGGGGATCAGCCCCAGCATTTT. Full variable domain (missing parts from reference TRBV19 and TRBJ1-5): DGGITQSPKYLFRKEGQNVTLSCEQNLNHDAMYWYRQDPGQGLRLIYYSQIVNDFQKGDIAEGYSVSREKKESFPLTVTSAQKNPTAFYLCASSISGDQPQHFGDGTRLSIL.

The genes are TRBV7-2 and TRBJ1-1, with a tentative D call TRBD1 (6 bases). Germline assignment: CDR1 SGHTA and CDR2 FQGNSA. V was shortened by 3 bases and J by 11 bases, with 10 bases between the two germline ends. The CDR3 sequence is 11 residues long. The CDR3 loop reads CASSFHRVAFF. The CDR3, as DNA: TGTGCCAGCAGCTTTCACAGGGTTGCTTTCTTT.

The chain's CDR3 is CASSLSGGALVYEQYF. CDR3 bases: TGTGCCAGCAGTTTATCTGGGGGGGCCTTAGTATACGAGCAGTACTTC. The chain employs TRBV28 and TRBJ2-7; D may be TRBD2 (7 bases). Germline CDR1 and CDR2: MDHEN and SYDVKM. Deletions cut 1 base from V and 4 bases from J, with 17 bases between. This CDR3 is 16 amino acids long.

The chain employs TRBV14 and TRBJ2-5; 7 nucleotides line up with TRBD1. The V segment lost 4 bases and the J segment 9 bases; nucleotides outside the gene matches: 5. Germline assignment: CDR1 SGHDN and CDR2 FVKESK. The CDR3 extends over 12 amino acids. The CDR3 spells CASSPGGRAQYF. CDR3 nucleotide sequence: TGTGCCAGCAGCCCAGGGGGTCGGGCCCAGTACTTC.

DNA for the CDR3: TGTGCCAGCAGTCGCGTTAACACACCAACTAATGAAAAACTGTTTTTT. Its translation: CASSRVNTPTNEKLFF. The chain links TRBV7-2 to TRBJ1-4, with no clear D. This CDR3 region has 16 residues. Trimming took off 6 bases at V and 0 bases at J, with 14 bases between the two ends. In germline, CDR1 is SGHTA, CDR2 FQGNSA.